The rows below give T cell receptor beta chains drawn from one sample of a study of spatial heterogeneity in lung cancer. TCRdb independently ran MiXCR on the 5' RACE reads; one entry per CDR3 protein. This table has about 23,000 distinct CDR3 sequences, less than 5.5% appearing once. This specimen was PBMCs, taken at surgery. These receptors all come from a male donor with early-stage non-small cell lung cancer. Each CDR3 is given without its conserved first and last residue.

v_gene	len	j_gene	CDR3aa
TRBV5-1	11	TRBJ1-1	ASSRGQGTEAF
TRBV6-4	11	TRBJ2-3	ASSEGAEDTQY
TRBV6-5	13	TRBJ1-1	ASRESDRLNTEAF
TRBV20-1	15	TRBJ1-6	SARDLRGSSYNSPLH
TRBV12-3/TRBV12-4	11	TRBJ1-1	ASSRDVRTEAF
TRBV6-5	12	TRBJ2-5	ASSYSRGQETQY
TRBV3-1	11	TRBJ2-7	ASGSAGAYEQY
TRBV6-5	11	TRBJ1-2	ASSPFQGYGYT
TRBV18	11	TRBJ2-3	ASSSGGSDTQY
TRBV6-6	11	TRBJ1-6	ASVVGQNSPLH
TRBV11-1	15	TRBJ2-2	ASSYPLAGGGTGELF
TRBV6-2/TRBV6-3	16	TRBJ2-5	ASSYSGTSLWGQETQY
TRBV6-5	17	TRBJ2-2	ASRSKHRRTGVETGELF
TRBV7-3	13	TRBJ2-7	ASSAGGAPSYEQY
TRBV7-3	11	TRBJ2-7	ASSTSQGREQY
TRBV19	10	TRBJ1-5	ASSGRVQPQH
TRBV4-1	14	TRBJ1-6	ASSQEARGLGSPLH
TRBV12-3/TRBV12-4	12	TRBJ2-5	ATLNDGGGETQY
TRBV20-1	12	TRBJ2-3	SAPGLAGTDTQY
TRBV10-3	15	TRBJ2-5	AISEPSGGPGEETQY